The sequence of this T cell receptor (beta chain) was determined in a study of identical twins. The CDR3 sequence is 13 residues long. Germline V gene sequence: CDR1 SGHRS, CDR2 YFSETQ. This clonotype was found many times. The junction differs from germline at one of its ends, possibly a read error. MiXCR, run by TCRdb on the 5' RACE reads, gives a single entry per CDR3 protein. The data show around 510,000 distinct CDR3 sequences, roughly an eighth seen once. This same sample was also taken into another study, of yellow fever vaccine responses in identical twins.

Sequenced sample: CD4+ T cells sorted from blood. The TCR was taken from a woman under 30 in good health. The J gene is TRBJ2-7, the V gene TRBV5-1; D remains unclear. Written as DNA, the CDR3 is TGTGCCAGCAGCTTGGATAGGTCCTACGAGCAGTACTTC. Protein: CASSLDRSYEQYF.